The 32 T cell receptor beta chains in this list originate from one sample, sequenced in a study of blood T cell repertoires in COVID-19. Clones were read by immunoSEQ multiplex PCR, and TCRdb kept only the in-frame ones, dropping some. The table includes some 28,000 clones, approximately 90% detected once. The sequenced material came from peripheral blood. The receptor source for this set is a human donor in a cohort sampled during active COVID-19.

J is TRBJ1-2 and V is TRBV5-1; 8 bases fit TRBD1. The CDR3 loop spans 13 amino acids. V shed 0 bases and J 8 bases; nucleotides not matched to a gene: 3. The germline CDR1 and CDR2 sequences are SGHRS and YFSETQ. CDR3 amino acids: CASSLAGGRGYTF. The CDR3, as DNA: TGCGCCAGCAGCTTGGCAGGGGGCCGCGGCTACACCTTC.

V and J are TRBV7-9 and TRBJ1-1; D is uncertain. The germline gives CDR1 SEHNR, CDR2 FQNEAQ (reference sequence). Trimming took 5 bases from V and 1 from J, leaving 8 bases between them. There are 13 residues in the CDR3. CDR3 DNA sequence: TGTGCCAGCAGCACACAGCAGAACACTGAAGCTTTCTTT. Translation: CASSTQQNTEAFF. Together with reference TRBV7-9 and TRBJ1-1, the CDR3 gives the full variable domain: DTGVSQNPRHKITKRGQNVTFRCDPISEHNRLYWYRQTLGQGPEFLTYFQNEAQLEKSRLLSDRFSAERPKGSFSTLEIQRTEQGDSAMYLCASSTQQNTEAFFGQGTRLTVV.

The chain employs TRBV6-5 and TRBJ2-1; possible D gene TRBD2, 6 bases. This CDR3 is built from 14 residues. From germline, CDR1 is MNHEY and CDR2 SVGAGI. Trimming removed 2 bases from V and 8 bases from J, with 13 bases in between. This CDR3 is CASSYGTPLDEQFF. In DNA form, the CDR3 reads TGTGCCAGCAGTTACGGGACTCCCCTGGATGAGCAGTTCTTC.

The chain joins TRBV19 to TRBJ1-6; 10 bases are a match to TRBD1. With V trimmed by 7 bases and J by 6 bases, 3 bases remained unmatched. Germline V lookup: CDR1 LNHDA, CDR2 SQIVND (reference sequence). The CDR3 loop spans 14 amino acids. The CDR3 region has the DNA TGTGCCAGTACCCGGGACAGGGGTAATTCACCCCTCCACTTT. Its translation: CASTRDRGNSPLHF.

The gene calls are TRBV18 and TRBJ2-7, with TRBD2 matching over 9 bases. The CDR3 spans 15 residues. In germline, CDR1 is KGHSH, CDR2 LQKENI. The V segment lost 11 bases and the J segment 0 bases; nucleotides outside the gene matches: 11. CDR3 bases: TGTGCCGTCGCGGGAGGGGGCGGAAGCTCCTACGAGCAGTACTTC. As protein: CAVAGGGGSSYEQYF.

The J gene is TRBJ1-4, the V gene TRBV6-6; weak D call: TRBD1 (5 bases). Germline V gene lookup returns CDR1 MNHNY and CDR2 SVGAGI (reference sequence). Trimming took off 4 bases at V and 7 bases at J, with 13 bases between the two ends. The CDR3 is made up of 14 amino acids. CDR3: CASSSPGQGEKLFF. Here the CDR3 DNA reads TGTGCCAGCAGTTCGCCAGGGCAAGGTGAAAAACTGTTTTTT.

The V call is TRBV7-2, the J call TRBJ2-3; 9 bases fit TRBD1. The CDR3 is 14 amino acids. The germline CDR1 and CDR2 sequences are SGHTA and FQGNSA. V lost 5 bases, J lost 6 bases, and 6 bases stayed unmatched. The CDR3, as DNA: TGTGCCAGCAGCCGTGGACAGGGGATCGATACGCAGTATTTT. It is translated as CASSRGQGIDTQYF.

The CDR3 nucleotides read TGTGCCAGCATCACCGGAGGGGAAACTGTCGAGCAGTACTTC. Translation: CASITGGETVEQYF. The chain joins TRBV28 to TRBJ2-7; TRBD2 might be the D (6 bases). This CDR3 is 14 amino acids long. The germline V and J ends were trimmed by 7 bases and 6 bases, with 19 bases remaining between them. CDR1 and CDR2 from the germline V gene are MDHEN and SYDVKM.

This chain joins TRBV6-5 and TRBJ2-7; tentatively, D is TRBD2 (6 bases). V lost 0 bases, J lost 2 bases, and 11 bases lay in between. Germline V gene sequence: CDR1 MNHEY, CDR2 SVGAGI. The CDR3 has 15 amino acids. The CDR3 reads CASSYSGGRPYEQYF. The CDR3 nucleotides read TGTGCCAGCAGTTACTCGGGGGGTCGCCCCTACGAGCAGTACTTC.

This rearrangement joins TRBV5-1 to TRBJ2-6, with D unclear. This CDR3 has 15 amino acids. Germline V gene lookup returns CDR1 SGHRS and CDR2 YFSETQ. V was clipped by 1 base and J by 0 bases, with 5 bases between them. DNA of the CDR3: TGCGCCAGCAGCTTGCAGGTCTCTGGGGCCAACGTCCTGACTTTC. This encodes CASSLQVSGANVLTF.

Written as DNA, the CDR3 is TGCGCCAGCAGCTTGTATCTGAACACTGAAGCTTTCTTT. Translating it yields CASSLYLNTEAFF. The gene calls are TRBV5-1 and TRBJ1-1; D gene unclear. The germline V gene encodes CDR1 SGHRS and CDR2 YFSETQ. V was trimmed by 1 base and J by 0 bases, leaving 4 bases between them. The CDR3 covers 13 residues.

This clone came up once. This chain uses TRBV5-1 with TRBJ2-2; 8 bases are shared with TRBD2. The CDR3 totals 15 residues. Germline V CDR1 and CDR2: SGHRS, YFSETQ. V dropped 3 bases and J dropped 1; count of bases not matched to a gene: 2. The CDR3 coding sequence is TGCGCCAGCAGCTCCGGGGGGGGGAACACCGGGGAGCTGTTTTTT. Amino acid sequence: CASSSGGGNTGELFF.

This clone has just a few counts. The J gene is TRBJ1-2, the V gene TRBV5-5, with D maybe TRBD1 (6 bases). Germline V gene sequence: CDR1 SGHKS, CDR2 YYEKEE (reference sequence). Trimming shortened V by 3 bases and J by 5 bases, and 11 bases separated the two germline ends. CDR3 length: 13 residues. Here the CDR3 reads CASSSGQRYGYTF. The CDR3 DNA follows: TGTGCCAGCAGCTCCGGACAGAGGTATGGCTACACCTTC.

CDR3 sequence: CASSLGQGDSPLHF. CDR3 DNA: TGTGCCAGCAGCTTGGGACAGGGGGATTCACCCCTCCACTTT. The V and J genes are TRBV5-6 and TRBJ1-6; 9 bases align to TRBD1. CDR1 and CDR2 (germline): SGHDT, YYEEEE. This CDR3 comprises 14 residues. After removal of 0 bases from V and 8 bases from J, the junction contained 0 bases not matched to a gene.

The CDR3 DNA reads as TGTGCCAGCAGCTCCGGGAGTAGGGTTGGAAACACCATATATTTT. Protein sequence: CASSSGSRVGNTIYF. The V and J genes are TRBV5-4 and TRBJ1-3; D unresolved. There are 15 residues in the CDR3. Germline V gene lookup returns CDR1 SGHNT and CDR2 YYREEE (reference sequence). Trimming took off 3 bases at V and 3 bases at J, with 13 bases between the two ends.

The rearrangement joins TRBV5-6 to TRBJ2-5; D remains unclear. CDR1 and CDR2 from the germline V gene are SGHDT and YYEEEE. CDR3 length equals 15 residues. The V gene lost 0 bases and the J gene lost 5 bases, with 14 bases spanning the gap. CDR3 sequence reads: CASSLDSVTGETQYF. In DNA, the CDR3 is TGTGCCAGCAGCTTGGATTCTGTGACCGGGGAGACCCAGTACTTC.

This clone appeared a single time. The chain is built from TRBV5-1 and TRBJ2-2, with 9 bases lining up with TRBD1. CDR1 is SGHRS and CDR2 is YFSETQ in the germline V gene. The CDR3 is made up of 15 amino acids. Trimming at V came to 4 bases and at J to 6 bases, leaving 7 bases not matched to a gene. This chain's CDR3 is CASSPEGQGAGELFF. The CDR3 nucleotides read TGCGCCAGCAGCCCGGAGGGACAGGGTGCCGGGGAGCTGTTTTTT.

The V and J genes are TRBV7-2 and TRBJ2-3; 7 bases are a match to TRBD2. V was clipped by 3 bases and J by 2 bases; unmatched bases: 11. The length of the CDR3 is 17 residues. Germline V gene sequence: CDR1 SGHTA, CDR2 FQGNSA. The DNA of the CDR3 is TGTGCCAGCAGCTTTCTAAGACTAGCTCTGTTCACAGATACGCAGTATTTT. Protein product: CASSFLRLALFTDTQYF.

The rearrangement uses TRBV18 and TRBJ2-2, with 9 bases aligning to TRBD1. Germline CDR1 KGHSH, CDR2 LQKENI. The CDR3 consists of 17 residues. V lost 3 bases to trimming and J lost 3 bases; unmatched junction nucleotides: 8. This CDR3 is CASSPFRDRVDTGELFF. DNA of the CDR3: TGTGCCAGCTCACCGTTCCGGGACAGGGTAGACACCGGGGAGCTGTTTTTT.

V gene TRBV7-2 combines with J gene TRBJ2-3; TRBD2 is a possible D gene (6 bases). V was clipped by 7 bases and J by 0 bases, with 14 bases between them. Germline CDR1 and CDR2: SGHTA and FQGNSA. The CDR3 spans 15 residues. CDR3 sequence reads: CASNRRRASTDTQYF. The DNA of the CDR3 is TGTGCCAGCAACCGGCGGAGGGCTAGCACAGATACGCAGTATTTT.

The chain joins TRBV7-2 to TRBJ2-1; maybe TRBD1 (5 bases). V lost 2 bases and J lost 9, with 14 bases in between. CDR3 length equals 14 residues. Germline V lookup: CDR1 SGHTA, CDR2 FQGNSA. The CDR3 DNA follows: TGTGCCAGCAGCTTATACCAGGGATCCCTTGAGCAGTTCTTC. Encoded protein: CASSLYQGSLEQFF. Combining the CDR3 with reference TRBV7-2 and TRBJ2-1 gives the whole variable domain GAGVSQSPSNKVTEKGKDVELRCDPISGHTALYWYRQSLGQGLEFLIYFQGNSAPDKSGLPSDRFSAERTGGSVSTLTIQRTQQEDSAVYLCASSLYQGSLEQFFGPGTRLTVL.

The chain has TRBV5-6 and TRBJ2-5; 10 positions agree with TRBD1. The CDR3 is 15 amino acids. V gave up 0 bases and J gave up 5 bases; unmatched junction bases: 4. Germline V gene lookup returns CDR1 SGHDT and CDR2 YYEEEE. For the CDR3, the DNA is TGTGCCAGCAGCTTGGGGGACAGGGGAGGGGAGACCCAGTACTTC. Amino acid sequence: CASSLGDRGGETQYF.

The rearrangement uses TRBV28 and TRBJ2-7; D is ambiguous. CDR1 and CDR2 (germline): MDHEN, SYDVKM. This CDR3 has 11 residues. V lost 5 bases and J 3 bases, leaving 5 bases between the germline ends. The CDR3, as DNA: TGTGCCAGCAGTCTTAACTACGAGCAGTACTTC. It is translated as CASSLNYEQYF. Combining the CDR3 with reference TRBV28 and TRBJ2-7 gives the whole variable domain DVKVTQSSRYLVKRTGEKVFLECVQDMDHENMFWYRQDPGLGLRLIYFSYDVKMKEKGDIPEGYSVSREKKERFSLILESASTNQTSMYLCASSLNYEQYFGPGTRLTVT.

This sequence joins TRBV18 and TRBJ2-3, with TRBD2 as a possible D gene (6 bases). The germline V and J ends were trimmed by 6 bases and 2 bases, with 21 bases remaining between them. Germline values: CDR1 KGHSH, CDR2 LQKENI. The length of the CDR3 is 17 residues. The CDR3 DNA reads as TGTGCCAGCTCTCCTAAAACCGGGACTTTTAACACAGATACGCAGTATTTT. Protein sequence: CASSPKTGTFNTDTQYF.

The chain employs TRBV5-1 and TRBJ2-7; 7 bases map to TRBD2. Trimming at V came to 0 bases and at J to 3 bases, leaving 9 bases not matched to a gene. Germline V gives CDR1 SGHRS, CDR2 YFSETQ. This CDR3 spans 16 amino acids. In nucleotides, the CDR3 is TGCGCCAGCAGCTTGGCCGTCAGCGGGGTTAGCTACGAGCAGTACTTC. The encoded protein is CASSLAVSGVSYEQYF. The full variable domain, in which reference TRBV5-1 and TRBJ2-7 provide the parts outside the CDR3, is KAGVTQTPRYLIKTRGQQVTLSCSPISGHRSVSWYQQTPGQGLQFLFEYFSETQRNKGNFPGRFSGRQFSNSRSEMNVSTLELGDSALYLCASSLAVSGVSYEQYFGPGTRLTVT.

This chain connects TRBV2 to TRBJ2-1, with a tentative D call TRBD2 (5 bases). The CDR3 is 15 residues long. The germline V gene has CDR1 SNHLY and CDR2 FYNNEI. Trimming cost V 3 bases and J 2 bases, with 11 bases left between them. The CDR3 sequence is CASSDSGIAYNEQFF. The DNA for the CDR3 is TGTGCCAGCAGTGATTCGGGAATTGCCTACAATGAGCAGTTCTTC.

Only one count was recorded for this clone. The chain couples TRBV6-5 to TRBJ2-1; D is ambiguous. The CDR3 loop spans 13 amino acids. V lost 4 bases and J 9 bases, leaving 13 bases between the germline ends. Germline V gene lookup returns CDR1 MNHEY and CDR2 SVGAGI. The CDR3 region is CASSLVARGEQFF. Here the CDR3 DNA reads TGTGCCAGCAGTTTGGTAGCTCGTGGTGAGCAGTTCTTC.

The chain uses TRBV4-1 and TRBJ1-2; tentative D call: TRBD1 (5 bases). The V gene's germline CDR1 is MGHRA and CDR2 YSYEKL. Trimming stripped 4 bases from V and 4 bases from J, with 16 bases between. The CDR3 loop spans 15 amino acids. CDR3 nucleotides: TGCGCCAGCAGCCCCGGGACTTTCAACCTCTATGGCTACACCTTC. Translation gives CASSPGTFNLYGYTF.

The chain employs TRBV6-1 and TRBJ1-2; D unresolved. V lost 3 bases and J lost 0, with 11 bases in between. This CDR3 comprises 15 residues. CDR1 is MNHNS, CDR2 SASEGT, per germline. The CDR3 spells CASSEEGTPNYGYTF. CDR3 sequence (DNA): TGTGCCAGCAGTGAGGAGGGTACCCCTAACTATGGCTACACCTTC.

The V gene is TRBV2, the J gene TRBJ1-4; 10 positions match TRBD1. This CDR3 spans 19 amino acids. The germline V gene encodes CDR1 SNHLY and CDR2 FYNNEI. The V and J ends lost 6 bases and 4 bases, in that order; junction bases with no gene match: 17. CDR3 loop: CASRVSLLETGGRNEKLFF. The CDR3 DNA follows: TGTGCCAGCAGGGTATCCTTACTCGAGACAGGGGGCCGTAATGAAAAACTGTTTTTT.

The CDR3 DNA reads TGTGCCAGCAGCCCCCCGGGACAGGAAAATTTCTACGAGCAGTACTTC. Translation: CASSPPGQENFYEQYF. V and J are TRBV21-1 and TRBJ2-7; TRBD1, the table's D call, was not compared with the DNA. TRBV21-1 is a recognized pseudogene. The CDR3 has 16 amino acids.

V gene TRBV5-1 combines with J gene TRBJ2-2; TRBD1 agrees at 7 bases. V lost 0 bases, J lost 5 bases, and 7 bases stayed unmatched. This CDR3 has 16 residues. Germline V gene sequence: CDR1 SGHRS, CDR2 YFSETQ. CDR3 in DNA: TGCGCCAGCAGCTTGGGACAGGGTCTACAAACCGGGGAGCTGTTTTTT. Amino acid sequence: CASSLGQGLQTGELFF.